This T cell receptor beta chain was retrieved from a study of vaccination and CD4 T cells after COVID-19 (dated 2022 in TCRdb). About the study as a whole: The convalescent cohort included six males and four females, with two Hispanic individuals, seven Caucasians, two Asians and one multiracial person. Post-COVID blood samples were collected from convalescent patients a median of approximately 93 days after diagnosis, with a range of about 35 to 180 days. Post-vaccine blood samples were obtained a median of roughly 75 days after the second vaccine dose, with a range of roughly 14 to 241 days. The spike-specific CD4+ TCR repertoire was compared before and after mRNA vaccination in fewer than eleven COVID-19 convalescent patients and a handful of infection-naive healthy vaccine recipients. The cultures were stimulated with overlapping spike peptide pools from SARS-CoV-2 and from the common cold coronaviruses HCoV-NL63, HCoV-OC43 and HCoV-229E. Each participant got two doses of either the Pfizer-BioNTech BNT162b2 vaccine (n=8) or the Moderna mRNA-1273 vaccine (n=2). In control cultures, a CEFX viral epitope pool was used as positive control, an HIV-1 Nef peptide pool was used as negative control, or no peptide was added. Summary of the overall study and its limitations: Among convalescent patients, a median approximately 88% of the SARS-CoV-2-reactive clones seen after vaccination appeared only after vaccination, which suggests priming specific to the vaccine. Nearly all vaccine-specific clones in convalescent patients (304 of 307) were mono-reactive for SARS-CoV-2 spike rather than cross-reactive with common cold coronaviruses. Relatively few convalescent patients were included in the study, and early timepoints after natural infection were not analyzed. The median count of SARS-CoV-2-reactive clonotypes went up from roughly 21 after infection to approximately 40 after vaccination, although the change was not significant.

Libraries were built with PCR. At the Johns Hopkins FTIC core, DNA from the cultured CD4+ T cells underwent TCR sequencing with the Oncomine TCR Beta short-read assay. The QIAamp micro DNA kit was used to extract genomic DNA from the cultured CD4+ T cells. Oncomine TCR Beta libraries from cultured CD4+ T cells were pooled with unique dual indexes and sequenced on an Illumina iSeq 100. From the authors' description of their analysis: Non-productive sequences were removed, and CDR3s that did not start with C, did not end with F or W, or were shorter than 7 amino acids were discarded. The MANAFEST web application identified antigen-specific clonotypes by comparing peptide-stimulated wells against reference wells and other culture wells. For a clone to be called positive, the clone needed an FDR below 0.05, an odds ratio above 5, and a productive frequency above 0.1% in at least two of three replicate wells. Clonotypes that were significantly expanded in both SARS-CoV-2 spike wells and at least one common cold coronavirus spike condition were defined as cross-reactive. CDR3 homology was assessed with Levenshtein distances (stringdist) and unrooted phylogenetic trees (ape) in R version 3.6.1. TCRdb redid the processing of the public reads, applying fastp at Q25 and MiXCR, and retained in-frame beta chains. Each record represents a unique CDR3 protein, reported with the most common genes and DNA among its rows. The V and J calls and clone size come from TCRdb's table, not from the authors' own analysis. The sample contains tens of thousands of distinct CDR3 sequences, 60% to 80% of them found a single time. The top ten hold about 16% of the sample.

The sample's treatment or condition label, decoded: approximately 9-day PBMC culture with coronavirus spike peptide pools or control peptides (ViraFEST assay). The ViraFEST assay was used in the study, in which antigen-specific T cells were expanded with peptide pools and expanded clonotypes were subsequently identified by TCR sequencing. Negative nucleocapsid antibody tests taken both before and after vaccination confirmed that the healthy vaccine recipients had no prior SARS-CoV-2 infection. PBMCs were cultured at about 2 million per well in IMDM supplemented with 5% human AB serum and 9 to 10 IU/ml IL-2, with around 10 ug/ml peptide pools added. Half of the culture medium was replaced with fresh IL-2-containing medium on days 3 and 7. CD4+ T cells were isolated after roughly eleven days of culture through negative selection using the EasySep CD4+ T cell isolation kit. PBMCs were separated from whole blood using Ficoll-Paque Plus gradient centrifugation and then either used fresh or cryopreserved at -140C. Triplicate wells were generally used for each culture condition.

Reading from cysteine to phenylalanine, the CDR3 counts 14 amino acids. Only the CDR3 portion is preserved as DNA: 42 bases, with reading frame beginning at the first base. Trimming takes 8 bases from V and 5 bases from J, and the germline ends sit 18 bases apart. CDR1 and CDR2 were assigned from the germline V gene as MNHNS and SASEGT. Worth noting for this clonotype: Its recognized antigen is unknown. Base qualities are missing; no much larger clone stands one base away.

This material consisted of CD4+ T cells from blood, cultured in vitro, taken after SARS-CoV-2 vaccination. The chain employs TRBV6-1 and TRBJ2-5; TRBD1 could be the D gene, as 6 bases match. The TCR was taken from a human donor who received a COVID-19 vaccine. The sequenced DNA: TGTGCCAGCGGAAGGTCAGGGGCGTCGGAGACCCAGTACTTC. This translates into CASGRSGASETQYF.